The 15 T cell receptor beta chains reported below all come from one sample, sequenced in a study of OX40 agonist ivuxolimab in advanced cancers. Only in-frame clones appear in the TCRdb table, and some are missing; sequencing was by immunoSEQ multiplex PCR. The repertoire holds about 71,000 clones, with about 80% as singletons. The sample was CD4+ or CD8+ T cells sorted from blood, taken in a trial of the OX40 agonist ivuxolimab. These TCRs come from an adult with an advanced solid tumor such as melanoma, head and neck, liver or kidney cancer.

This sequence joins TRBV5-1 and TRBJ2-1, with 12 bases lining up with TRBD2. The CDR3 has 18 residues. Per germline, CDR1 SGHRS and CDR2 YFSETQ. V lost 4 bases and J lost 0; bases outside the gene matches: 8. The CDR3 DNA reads TGCGCCAGCAGCACCCTAGCGGGGGGGTCGAGCTCCTACAATGAGCAGTTCTTC. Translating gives CASSTLAGGSSSYNEQFF.

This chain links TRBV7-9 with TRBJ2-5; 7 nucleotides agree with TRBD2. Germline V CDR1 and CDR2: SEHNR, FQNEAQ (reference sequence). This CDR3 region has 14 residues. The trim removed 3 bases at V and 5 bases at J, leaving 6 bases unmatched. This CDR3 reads CASSLLRERETQYF. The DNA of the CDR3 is TGTGCCAGCAGCTTGTTGCGGGAGAGGGAGACCCAGTACTTC.

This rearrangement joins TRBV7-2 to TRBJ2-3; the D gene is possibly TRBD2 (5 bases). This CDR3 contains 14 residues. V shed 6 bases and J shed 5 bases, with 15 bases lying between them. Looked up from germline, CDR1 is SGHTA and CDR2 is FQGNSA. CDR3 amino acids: CASRFNRGRDTQYF. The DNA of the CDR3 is TGTGCCAGCAGGTTTAATCGGGGAAGAGATACGCAGTATTTT.

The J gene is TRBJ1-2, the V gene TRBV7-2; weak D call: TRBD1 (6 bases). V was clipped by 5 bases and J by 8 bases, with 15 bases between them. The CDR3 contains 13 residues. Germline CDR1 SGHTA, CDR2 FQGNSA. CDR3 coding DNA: TGTGCCAGCAGCCGGGACAAGAATGCAGGCTACACCTTC. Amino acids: CASSRDKNAGYTF.

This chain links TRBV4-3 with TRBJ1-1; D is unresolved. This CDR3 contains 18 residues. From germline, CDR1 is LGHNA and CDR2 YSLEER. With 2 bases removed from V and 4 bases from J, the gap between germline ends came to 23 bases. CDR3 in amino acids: CASSQNVGGFYYGTEAFF. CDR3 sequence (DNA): TGCGCCAGCAGCCAAAACGTGGGAGGCTTTTATTATGGCACTGAAGCTTTCTTT.

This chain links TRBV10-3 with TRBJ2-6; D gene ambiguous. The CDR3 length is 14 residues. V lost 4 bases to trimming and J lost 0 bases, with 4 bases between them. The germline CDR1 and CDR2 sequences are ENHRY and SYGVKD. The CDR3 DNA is TGTGCCATCAGTGCCAACTCTGGGGCCAACGTCCTGACTTTC. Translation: CAISANSGANVLTF.

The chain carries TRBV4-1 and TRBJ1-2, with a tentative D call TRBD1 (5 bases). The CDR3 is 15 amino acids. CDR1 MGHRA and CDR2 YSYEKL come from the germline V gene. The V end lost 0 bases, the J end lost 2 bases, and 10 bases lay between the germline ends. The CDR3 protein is CASSQDARGNYGYTF. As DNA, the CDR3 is TGCGCCAGCAGCCAAGACGCGCGGGGGAACTATGGCTACACCTTC.

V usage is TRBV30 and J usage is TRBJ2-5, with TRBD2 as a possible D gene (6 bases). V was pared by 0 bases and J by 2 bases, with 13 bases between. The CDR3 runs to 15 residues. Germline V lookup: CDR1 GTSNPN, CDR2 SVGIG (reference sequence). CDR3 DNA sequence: TGTGCCTGGAGTGTAGGGTTTGGACTACAAGAGACCCAGTACTTC. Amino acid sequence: CAWSVGFGLQETQYF.

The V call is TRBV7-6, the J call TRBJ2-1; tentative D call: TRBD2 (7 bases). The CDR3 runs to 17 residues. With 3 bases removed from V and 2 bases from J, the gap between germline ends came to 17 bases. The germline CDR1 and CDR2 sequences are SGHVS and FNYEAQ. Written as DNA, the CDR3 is TGTGCCAGCAGCTTTACGGCGGGGGCCCAAACCTACAATGAGCAGTTCTTC. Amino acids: CASSFTAGAQTYNEQFF.

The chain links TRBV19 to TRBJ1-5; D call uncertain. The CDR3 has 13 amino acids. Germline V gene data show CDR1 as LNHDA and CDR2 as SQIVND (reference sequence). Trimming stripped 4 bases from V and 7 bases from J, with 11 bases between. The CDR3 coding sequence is TGTGCCAGTAGTAGGGGTTGGGGACAGCCCCAGCATTTT. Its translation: CASSRGWGQPQHF.

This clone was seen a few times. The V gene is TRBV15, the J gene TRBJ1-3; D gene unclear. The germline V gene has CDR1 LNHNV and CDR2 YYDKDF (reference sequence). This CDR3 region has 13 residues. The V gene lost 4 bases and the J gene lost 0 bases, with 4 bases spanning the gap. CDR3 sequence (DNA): TGTGCCACCAGCACAAGCTCTGGAAACACCATATATTTT. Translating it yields CATSTSSGNTIYF.

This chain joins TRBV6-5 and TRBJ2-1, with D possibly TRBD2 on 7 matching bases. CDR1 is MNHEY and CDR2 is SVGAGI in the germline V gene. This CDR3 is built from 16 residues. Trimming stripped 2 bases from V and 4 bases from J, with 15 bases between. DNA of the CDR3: TGTGCCAGCAGTTACCCCGGGCGGGGGCCGTACAATGAGCAGTTCTTC. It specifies CASSYPGRGPYNEQFF.

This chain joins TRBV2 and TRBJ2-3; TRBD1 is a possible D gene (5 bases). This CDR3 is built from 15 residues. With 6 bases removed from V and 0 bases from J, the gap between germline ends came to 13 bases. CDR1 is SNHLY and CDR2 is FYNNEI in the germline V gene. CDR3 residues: CASSRQISSTDTQYF. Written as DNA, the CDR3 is TGTGCCAGCAGCCGACAGATATCTAGCACAGATACGCAGTATTTT.

Here the CDR3 reads CASSYGKRQPQHF. The CDR3 DNA reads TGTGCCAGCAGCTATGGGAAGAGGCAGCCCCAGCATTTT. The chain couples TRBV5-6 to TRBJ1-5; D call uncertain. The CDR3 is 13 amino acids. Per the germline V gene, CDR1 is SGHDT and CDR2 is YYEEEE. The ends were cut back, 3 bases at V and 7 bases at J, with 11 bases in the middle.

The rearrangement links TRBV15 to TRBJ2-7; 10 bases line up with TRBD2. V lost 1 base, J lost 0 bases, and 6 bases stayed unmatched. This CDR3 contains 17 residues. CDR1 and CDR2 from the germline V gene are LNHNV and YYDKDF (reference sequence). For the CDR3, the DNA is TGTGCCACCAGCAGAGGTTTAGCGGGAGGCCACTCCTACGAGCAGTACTTC. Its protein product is CATSRGLAGGHSYEQYF.